These 5 T cell receptor beta chains originate from one sample sequenced in a study of blood T cells in healthy people across ages. With a J-beta primer mix and a sample-barcoded 5' primer, a second PCR ran about 7 to 11 cycles. In TCRdb, the 5' RACE reads were re-called with MiXCR into one record per CDR3 protein. The sample lists around 1.7 million distinct CDR3 sequences; over 25% were seen once. The specimen sequenced was blood. These receptors all come from a woman aged 30 to 39 in good health.

There are a few counts of this clonotype. The V call is TRBV5-1, the J call TRBJ2-7, with D tentatively TRBD2 (6 bases). CDR3 length: 14 amino acids. V lost 5 bases and J lost 2, with 14 bases in between. Germline CDR1 reads SGHRS; CDR2 reads YFSETQ. CDR3 region: CASRVSAGTYEQYF. The CDR3, as DNA: TGCGCCAGCAGGGTATCAGCGGGCACCTACGAGCAGTACTTC.

The chain carries TRBV7-8 and TRBJ2-3, with D possibly matching TRBD1 (6 bases). Germline V CDR1 and CDR2: SGHVS, FQNEAQ. The CDR3 consists of 15 residues. V was shortened by 8 bases and J by 4 bases, with 19 bases between the two germline ends. CDR3 bases: TGTGCCAGCCTACCTAGGGCAGGGGCGGCAGATACGCAGTATTTT. It encodes CASLPRAGAADTQYF.

A note on this clonotype: This clone may be a read error of a much larger clone one base away. The chain combines TRBV15 with TRBJ2-1; 8 nucleotides agree with TRBD1. V lost 1 base and J lost 13; bases outside the gene matches: 12. Looked up from germline, CDR1 is LNHNV and CDR2 is YYDKDF (reference sequence). This CDR3 is 15 amino acids long. The CDR3 here is CATSRGGTGGETQFF. The CDR3 nucleotides read TGTGCCACCAGCAGAGGAGGGACAGGCGGGGAGACCCAGTTCTTC.

In this sample, this clonotype turned up many times. This chain joins TRBV7-2 and TRBJ2-7; the match to TRBD2 covers 14 bases. V lost 5 bases to trimming and J lost 7 bases; unmatched junction nucleotides: 4. The CDR3 runs 14 residues. Germline lookup yields CDR1 SGHTA and CDR2 FQGNSA. Here the CDR3 reads CASSPGLAGVEQYF. CDR3 nucleotide sequence: TGTGCCAGCAGCCCGGGACTAGCGGGAGTTGAGCAGTACTTC.

The chain uses TRBV11-2 and TRBJ1-1; possible D gene TRBD1, 5 bases. The V and J ends lost 2 bases and 3 bases respectively, with 13 bases between them. Germline V gene sequence: CDR1 SGHAT, CDR2 FQNNGV. There are 15 residues in the CDR3. The CDR3: CASSLFAGRDTEAFF. The DNA for the CDR3 is TGTGCCAGCAGCTTATTCGCAGGGAGAGACACTGAAGCTTTCTTT.